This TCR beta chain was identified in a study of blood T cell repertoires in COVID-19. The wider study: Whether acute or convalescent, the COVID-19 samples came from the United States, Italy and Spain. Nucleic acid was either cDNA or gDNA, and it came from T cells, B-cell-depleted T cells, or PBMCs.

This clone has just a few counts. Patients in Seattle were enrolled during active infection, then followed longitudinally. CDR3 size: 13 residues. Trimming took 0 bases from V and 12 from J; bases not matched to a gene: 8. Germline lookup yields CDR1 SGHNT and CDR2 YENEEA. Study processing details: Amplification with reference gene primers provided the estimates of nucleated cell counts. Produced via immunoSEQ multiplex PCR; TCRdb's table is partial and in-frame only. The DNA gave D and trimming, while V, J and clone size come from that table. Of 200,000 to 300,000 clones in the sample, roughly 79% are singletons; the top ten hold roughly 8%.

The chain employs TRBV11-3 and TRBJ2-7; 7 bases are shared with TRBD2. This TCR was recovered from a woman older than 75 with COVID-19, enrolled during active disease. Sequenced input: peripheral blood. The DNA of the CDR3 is TGTGCCAGCAGCTTAGATCATGGGGGGGAGACGTACTTC. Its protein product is CASSLDHGGETYF. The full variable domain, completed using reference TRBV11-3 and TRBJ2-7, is EAGVVQSPRYKIIEKKQPVAFWCNPISGHNTLYWYLQNLGQGPELLIRYENEEAVDDSQLPKDRFSAERLKGVDSTLKIQPAELGDSAVYLCASSLDHGGETYFGPGTRLTVT.